This T cell receptor beta chain was sequenced during a study of blood T cell repertoires in COVID-19. Authors' processing steps: The authors estimated nucleated cell counts from reference gene primer amplification. Data came from immunoSEQ multiplex PCR; TCRdb stores just in-frame clones and leaves some out. That table supplies the V and J calls and clone size; D and trimming were determined from the DNA. The top ten hold 15% to 20% of the sample, which has under 130,000 clones, around 74% seen once. Germline V gives CDR1 SEHNR, CDR2 FQNEAQ (reference sequence). The junction had 17 bases not matched to a gene; V was cut back by 5 bases and J by 9 bases. The CDR3 spans 16 residues.

The receptor's source is a woman in her 70s with acute or convalescent COVID-19. The genes are TRBV7-9 and TRBJ1-1, with 8 bases matching TRBD1. Material: peripheral blood. The DNA of the CDR3 is TGTGCCAGCAGCCTCGGCCTGGGACAGGCGGAGATTAAAGCTTTCTTT. This translates into CASSLGLGQAEIKAFF.